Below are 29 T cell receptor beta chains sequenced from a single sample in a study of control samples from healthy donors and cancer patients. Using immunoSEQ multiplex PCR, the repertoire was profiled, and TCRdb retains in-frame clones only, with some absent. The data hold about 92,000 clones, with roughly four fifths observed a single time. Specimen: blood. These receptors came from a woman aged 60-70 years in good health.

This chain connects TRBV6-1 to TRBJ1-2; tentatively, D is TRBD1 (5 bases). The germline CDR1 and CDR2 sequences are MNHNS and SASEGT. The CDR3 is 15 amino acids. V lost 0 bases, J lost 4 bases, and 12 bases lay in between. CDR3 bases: TGTGCCAGCAGTGAAGCGCTTTGGGGGTCCTATGGCTACACCTTC. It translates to CASSEALWGSYGYTF.

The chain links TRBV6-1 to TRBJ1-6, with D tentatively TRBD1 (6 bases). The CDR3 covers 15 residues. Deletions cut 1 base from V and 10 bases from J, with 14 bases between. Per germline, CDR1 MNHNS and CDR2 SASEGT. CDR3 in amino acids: CASSEVEQGGSPLHF. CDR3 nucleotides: TGTGCCAGCAGTGAAGTTGAACAGGGAGGCTCACCCCTCCACTTT.

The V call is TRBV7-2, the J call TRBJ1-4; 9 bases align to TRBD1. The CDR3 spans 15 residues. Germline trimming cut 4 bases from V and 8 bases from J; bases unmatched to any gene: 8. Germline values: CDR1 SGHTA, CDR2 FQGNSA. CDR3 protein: CASSSSSDRGEKLFF. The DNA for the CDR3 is TGTGCCAGCAGCTCCTCTTCGGACAGGGGCGAAAAACTGTTTTTT.

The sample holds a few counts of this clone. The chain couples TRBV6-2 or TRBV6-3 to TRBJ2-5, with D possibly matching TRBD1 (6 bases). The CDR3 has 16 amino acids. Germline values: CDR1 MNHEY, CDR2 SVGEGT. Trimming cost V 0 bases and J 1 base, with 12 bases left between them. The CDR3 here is CASSYSMSGAQETQYF. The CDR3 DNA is TGTGCCAGCAGTTACTCGATGTCAGGGGCCCAAGAGACCCAGTACTTC.

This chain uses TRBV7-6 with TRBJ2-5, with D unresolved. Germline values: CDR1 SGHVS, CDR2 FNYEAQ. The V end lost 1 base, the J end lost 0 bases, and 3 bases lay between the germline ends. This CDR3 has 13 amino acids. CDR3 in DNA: TGTGCCAGCAGCTTAGGGCACCAAGAGACCCAGTACTTC. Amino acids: CASSLGHQETQYF.

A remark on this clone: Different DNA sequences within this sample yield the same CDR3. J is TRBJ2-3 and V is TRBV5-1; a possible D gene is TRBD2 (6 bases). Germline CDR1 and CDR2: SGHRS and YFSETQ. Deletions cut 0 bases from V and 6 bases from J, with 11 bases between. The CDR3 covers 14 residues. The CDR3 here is CASSLGGVGDTQYF. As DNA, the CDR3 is TGCGCCAGCAGCTTGGGCGGGGTGGGTGATACGCAGTATTTT.

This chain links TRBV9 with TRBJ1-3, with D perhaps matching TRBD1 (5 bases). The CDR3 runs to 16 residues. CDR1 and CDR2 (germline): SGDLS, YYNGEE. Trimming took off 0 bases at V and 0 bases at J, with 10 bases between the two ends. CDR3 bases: TGTGCCAGCAGCGTAGCTACGGGGGACTCTGGAAACACCATATATTTT. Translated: CASSVATGDSGNTIYF.

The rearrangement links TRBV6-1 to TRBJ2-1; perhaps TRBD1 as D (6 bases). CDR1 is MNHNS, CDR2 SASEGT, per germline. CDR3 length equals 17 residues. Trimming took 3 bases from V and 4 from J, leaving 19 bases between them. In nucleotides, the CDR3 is TGTGCCAGCAGTGAGTGGGTGGGACACCGGGTATACAATGAGCAGTTCTTC. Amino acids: CASSEWVGHRVYNEQFF.

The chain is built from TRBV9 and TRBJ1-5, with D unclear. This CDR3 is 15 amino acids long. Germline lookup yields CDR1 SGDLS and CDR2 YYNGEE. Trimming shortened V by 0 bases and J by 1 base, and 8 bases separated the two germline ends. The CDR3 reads CASSVAGLSNQPQHF. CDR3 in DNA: TGTGCCAGCAGCGTAGCGGGGTTGAGCAATCAGCCCCAGCATTTT.

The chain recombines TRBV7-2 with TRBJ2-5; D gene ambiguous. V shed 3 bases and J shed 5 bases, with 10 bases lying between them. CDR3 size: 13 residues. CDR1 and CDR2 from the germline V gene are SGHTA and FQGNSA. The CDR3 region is CASSLRLGETQYF. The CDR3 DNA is TGTGCCAGCAGCTTGCGGCTAGGGGAGACCCAGTACTTC.

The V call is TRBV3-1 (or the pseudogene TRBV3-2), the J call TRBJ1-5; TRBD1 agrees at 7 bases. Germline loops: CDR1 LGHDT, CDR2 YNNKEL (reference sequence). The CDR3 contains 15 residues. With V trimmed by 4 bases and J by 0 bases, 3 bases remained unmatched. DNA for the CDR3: TGTGCCAGCAGCCGCCGACAGGGTAGCAATCAGCCCCAGCATTTT. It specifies CASSRRQGSNQPQHF.

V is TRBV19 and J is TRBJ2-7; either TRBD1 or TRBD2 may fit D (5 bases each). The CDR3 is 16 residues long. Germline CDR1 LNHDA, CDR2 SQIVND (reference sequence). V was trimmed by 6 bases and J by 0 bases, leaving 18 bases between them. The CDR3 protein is CASSDARGSSSYEQYF. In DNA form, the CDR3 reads TGTGCCAGTAGCGATGCTCGGGGCTCCAGCTCCTACGAGCAGTACTTC.

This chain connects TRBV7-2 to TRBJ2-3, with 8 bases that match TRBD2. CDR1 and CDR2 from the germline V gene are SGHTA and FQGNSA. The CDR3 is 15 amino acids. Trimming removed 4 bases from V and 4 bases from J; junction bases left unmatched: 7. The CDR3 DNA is TGTGCCAGCAGCTCCCTAGGGACTAGTGCAGATACGCAGTATTTT. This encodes CASSSLGTSADTQYF.

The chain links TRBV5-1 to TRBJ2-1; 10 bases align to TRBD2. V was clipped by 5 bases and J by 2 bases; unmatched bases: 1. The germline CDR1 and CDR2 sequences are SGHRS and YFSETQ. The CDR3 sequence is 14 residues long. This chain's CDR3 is CASSSGRTYNEQFF. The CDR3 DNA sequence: TGCGCCAGCAGTAGCGGGAGGACCTACAATGAGCAGTTCTTC.

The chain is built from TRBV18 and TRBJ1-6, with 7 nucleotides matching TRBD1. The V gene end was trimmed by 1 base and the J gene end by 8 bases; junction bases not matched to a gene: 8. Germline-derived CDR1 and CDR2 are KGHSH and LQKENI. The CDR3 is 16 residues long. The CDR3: CASSPLANRGDSPLHF. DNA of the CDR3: TGTGCCAGCTCACCACTAGCTAACAGGGGTGATTCACCCCTCCACTTT. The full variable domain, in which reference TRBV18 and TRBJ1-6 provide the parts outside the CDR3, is NAGVMQNPRHLVRRRGQEARLRCSPMKGHSHVYWYRQLPEEGLKFMVYLQKENIIDESGMPKERFSAEFPKEGPSILRIQQVVRGDSAAYFCASSPLANRGDSPLHFGNGTRLTVT.

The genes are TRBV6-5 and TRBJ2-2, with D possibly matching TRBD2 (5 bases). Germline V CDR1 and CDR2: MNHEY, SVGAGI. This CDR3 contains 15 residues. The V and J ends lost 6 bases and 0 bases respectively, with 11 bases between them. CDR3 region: CASRAPGANTGELFF. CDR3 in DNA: TGTGCCAGCAGGGCCCCCGGGGCGAACACCGGGGAGCTGTTTTTT.

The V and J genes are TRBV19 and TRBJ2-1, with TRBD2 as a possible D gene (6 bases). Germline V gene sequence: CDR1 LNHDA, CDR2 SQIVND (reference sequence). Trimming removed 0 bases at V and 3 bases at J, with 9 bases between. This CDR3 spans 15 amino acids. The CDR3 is CASSIETTSYNEQFF. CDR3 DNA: TGTGCCAGTAGTATAGAGACGACTAGCTACAATGAGCAGTTCTTC.

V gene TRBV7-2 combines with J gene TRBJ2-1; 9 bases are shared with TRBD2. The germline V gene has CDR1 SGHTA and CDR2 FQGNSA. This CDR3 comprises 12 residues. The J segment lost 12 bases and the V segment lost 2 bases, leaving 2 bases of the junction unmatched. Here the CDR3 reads CASSLSSGAQFF. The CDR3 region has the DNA TGTGCCAGCAGCTTATCTAGCGGGGCGCAGTTCTTC. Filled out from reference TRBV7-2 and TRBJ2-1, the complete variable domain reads GAGVSQSPSNKVTEKGKDVELRCDPISGHTALYWYRQSLGQGLEFLIYFQGNSAPDKSGLPSDRFSAERTGGSVSTLTIQRTQQEDSAVYLCASSLSSGAQFFGPGTRLTVL.

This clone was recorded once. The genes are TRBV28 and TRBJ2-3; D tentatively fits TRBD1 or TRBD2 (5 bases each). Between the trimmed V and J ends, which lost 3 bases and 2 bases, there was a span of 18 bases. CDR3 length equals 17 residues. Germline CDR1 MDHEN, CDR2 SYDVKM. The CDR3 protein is CASSFGAGRGTTDTQYF. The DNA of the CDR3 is TGTGCCAGCAGTTTTGGGGCAGGGAGAGGGACCACAGATACGCAGTATTTT. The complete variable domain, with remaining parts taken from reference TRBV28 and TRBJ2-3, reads DVKVTQSSRYLVKRTGEKVFLECVQDMDHENMFWYRQDPGLGLRLIYFSYDVKMKEKGDIPEGYSVSREKKERFSLILESASTNQTSMYLCASSFGAGRGTTDTQYFGPGTRLTVL.

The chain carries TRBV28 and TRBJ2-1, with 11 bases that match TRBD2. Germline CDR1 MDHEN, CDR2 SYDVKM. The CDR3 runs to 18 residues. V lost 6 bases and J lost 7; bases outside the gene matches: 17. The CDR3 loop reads CASRARSGAGTSGNEQFF. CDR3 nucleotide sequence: TGTGCCAGCAGGGCTCGTTCAGGGGCTGGGACTAGCGGAAATGAGCAGTTCTTC.

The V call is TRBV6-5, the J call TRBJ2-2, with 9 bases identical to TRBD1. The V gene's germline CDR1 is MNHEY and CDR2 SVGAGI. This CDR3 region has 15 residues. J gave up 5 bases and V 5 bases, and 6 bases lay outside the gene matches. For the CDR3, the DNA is TGTGCCAGCAGTACAGGGACAGGGCGGACCGGGGAGCTGTTTTTT. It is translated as CASSTGTGRTGELFF.

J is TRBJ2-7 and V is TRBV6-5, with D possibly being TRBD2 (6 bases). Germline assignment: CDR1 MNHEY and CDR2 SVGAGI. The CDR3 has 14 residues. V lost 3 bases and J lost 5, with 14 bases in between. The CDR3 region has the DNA TGTGCCAGCAGTTATACGCGGGGAACAGACGAGCAGTACTTC. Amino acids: CASSYTRGTDEQYF.

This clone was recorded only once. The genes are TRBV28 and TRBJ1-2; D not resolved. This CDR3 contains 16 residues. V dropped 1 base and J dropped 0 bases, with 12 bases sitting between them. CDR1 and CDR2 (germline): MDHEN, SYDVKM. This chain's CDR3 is CASSLFRESPNYGYTF. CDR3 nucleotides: TGTGCCAGCAGTTTATTCCGGGAGTCTCCTAACTATGGCTACACCTTC.

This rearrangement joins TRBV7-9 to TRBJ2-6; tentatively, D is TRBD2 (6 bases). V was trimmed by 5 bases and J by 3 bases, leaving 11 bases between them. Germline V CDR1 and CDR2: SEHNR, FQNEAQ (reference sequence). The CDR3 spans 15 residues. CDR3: CASSTGTGGANVLTF. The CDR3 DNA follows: TGTGCCAGCAGCACCGGGACTGGTGGGGCCAACGTCCTGACTTTC. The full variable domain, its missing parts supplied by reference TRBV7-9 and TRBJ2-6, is DTGVSQNPRHKITKRGQNVTFRCDPISEHNRLYWYRQTLGQGPEFLTYFQNEAQLEKSRLLSDRFSAERPKGSFSTLEIQRTEQGDSAMYLCASSTGTGGANVLTFGAGSRLTVL.

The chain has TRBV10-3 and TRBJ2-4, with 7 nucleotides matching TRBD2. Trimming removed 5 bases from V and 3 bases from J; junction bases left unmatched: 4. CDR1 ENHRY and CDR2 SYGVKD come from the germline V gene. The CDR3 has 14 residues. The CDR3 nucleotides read TGTGCCATCAGTCTCAGGGAGGGCAAAAACATTCAGTACTTC. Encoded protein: CAISLREGKNIQYF.

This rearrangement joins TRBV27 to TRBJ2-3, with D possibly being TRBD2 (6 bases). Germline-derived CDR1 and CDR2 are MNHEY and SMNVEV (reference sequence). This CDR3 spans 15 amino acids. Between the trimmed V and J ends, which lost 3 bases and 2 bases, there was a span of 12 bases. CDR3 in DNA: TGTGCCAGCAGTTTCTACGGCGGGGCCACAGATACGCAGTATTTT. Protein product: CASSFYGGATDTQYF.

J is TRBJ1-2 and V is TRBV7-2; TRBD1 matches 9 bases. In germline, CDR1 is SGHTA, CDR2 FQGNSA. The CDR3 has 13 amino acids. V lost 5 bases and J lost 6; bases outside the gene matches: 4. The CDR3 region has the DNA TGTGCCAGCAGCCAGCGGGACAGGGATGGCTACACCTTC. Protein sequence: CASSQRDRDGYTF. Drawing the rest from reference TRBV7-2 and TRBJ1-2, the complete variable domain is GAGVSQSPSNKVTEKGKDVELRCDPISGHTALYWYRQSLGQGLEFLIYFQGNSAPDKSGLPSDRFSAERTGGSVSTLTIQRTQQEDSAVYLCASSQRDRDGYTFGSGTRLTVV.

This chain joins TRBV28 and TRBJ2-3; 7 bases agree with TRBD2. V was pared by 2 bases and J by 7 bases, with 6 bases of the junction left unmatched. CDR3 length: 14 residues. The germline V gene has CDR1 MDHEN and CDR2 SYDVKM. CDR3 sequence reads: CASSLRAGLHTQYF. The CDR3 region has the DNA TGTGCCAGCAGTTTACGAGCGGGACTACATACGCAGTATTTT.

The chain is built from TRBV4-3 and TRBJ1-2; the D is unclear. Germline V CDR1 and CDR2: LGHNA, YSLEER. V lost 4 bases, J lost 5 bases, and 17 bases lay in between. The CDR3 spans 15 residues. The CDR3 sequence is CASSLSLEGGYGYTF. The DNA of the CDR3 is TGCGCCAGCAGCCTTTCGTTGGAGGGAGGGTATGGCTACACCTTC.